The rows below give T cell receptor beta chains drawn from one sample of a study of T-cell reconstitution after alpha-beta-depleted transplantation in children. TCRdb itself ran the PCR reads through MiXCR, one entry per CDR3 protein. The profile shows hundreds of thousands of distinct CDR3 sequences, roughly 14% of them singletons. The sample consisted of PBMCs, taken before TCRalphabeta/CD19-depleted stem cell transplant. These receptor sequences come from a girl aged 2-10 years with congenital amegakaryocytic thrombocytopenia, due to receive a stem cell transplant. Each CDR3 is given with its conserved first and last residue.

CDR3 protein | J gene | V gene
CSADVLVGYGYTF | TRBJ1-2 | TRBV29-1
CASSLVGPDQYF | TRBJ2-5 | TRBV5-1
CASSLGTGTSGTDTQYF | TRBJ2-3 | TRBV5-1
CASSPGLEELSGELFF | TRBJ2-2 | TRBV5-1
CSAKGDKAPYNSPLHF | TRBJ1-6 | TRBV20-1
CASSSKLADTQYF | TRBJ2-3 | TRBV7-6
CSAPGLAGATDTQYF | TRBJ2-3 | TRBV20-1
CATSREPPPTSSYNEQFF | TRBJ2-1 | TRBV15
CSARDPRGGRGAEAFF | TRBJ1-1 | TRBV20-1
CASSPWARQENEAFF | TRBJ1-1 | TRBV12-3/TRBV12-4
CASSLGHSYYEQYF | TRBJ2-7 | TRBV5-1
CSASGPGAGVSYNEQFF | TRBJ2-1 | TRBV20-1
CASSESGAEQFF | TRBJ2-1 | TRBV10-1
CATARRIGASGKYSYNEQFF | TRBJ2-1 | TRBV24-1
CSAARSNTDTQYF | TRBJ2-3 | TRBV20-1
CASALTSIQETQYF | TRBJ2-5 | TRBV2
CASSYSTGVYGEAFF | TRBJ1-1 | TRBV6-5
CASRQGANEAFF | TRBJ1-1 | TRBV28
CASRPGTSSYNEQFF | TRBJ2-1 | TRBV5-1
CASSQEGVTGLNRNEQFF | TRBJ2-1 | TRBV4-1
CASRIRVGLASYNEQFF | TRBJ2-1 | TRBV12-3/TRBV12-4
CASSPPNQETQYF | TRBJ2-5 | TRBV7-8
CASSFQSPPGELFF | TRBJ2-2 | TRBV12-3/TRBV12-4
CASRGTGLHEQYF | TRBJ2-7 | TRBV14
CASSEFTSGNYEQYF | TRBJ2-7 | TRBV7-9
CASSTAGTAAYEQYF | TRBJ2-7 | TRBV19
CATSRDLKQYF | TRBJ2-7 | TRBV15
CASSPTSGSSDEQFF | TRBJ2-1 | TRBV7-6
CASSQNGGGKVETQYF | TRBJ2-5 | TRBV7-2
CASSEDVSGANVLTF | TRBJ2-6 | TRBV16
CSVDRLTYEQYF | TRBJ2-7 | TRBV20-1
CASSSRGAYSTDTQYF | TRBJ2-3 | TRBV6-5
CASSQGPEYYEQYF | TRBJ2-7 | TRBV3-1
CSARTSGRARRGETQYF | TRBJ2-3 | TRBV20-1
CASSPGSEAFF | TRBJ1-1 | TRBV6-5
CASSRSDRFQETQYF | TRBJ2-5 | TRBV12-3/TRBV12-4